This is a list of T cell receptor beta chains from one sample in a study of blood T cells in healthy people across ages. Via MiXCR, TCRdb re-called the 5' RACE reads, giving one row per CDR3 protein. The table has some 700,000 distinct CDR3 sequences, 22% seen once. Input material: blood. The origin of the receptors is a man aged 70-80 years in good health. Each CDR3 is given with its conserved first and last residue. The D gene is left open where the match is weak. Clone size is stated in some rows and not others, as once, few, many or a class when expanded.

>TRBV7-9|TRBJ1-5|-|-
CASSLASSVGQPQHF
TGTGCCAGCAGCTTAGCTTCGTCGGTCGGACAGCCCCAGCATTTT
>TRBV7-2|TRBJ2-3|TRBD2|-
CASSPTGLAGVSTDTQYF
TGTGCCAGCAGCCCTACGGGACTAGCGGGGGTAAGCACAGATACGCAGTATTTT
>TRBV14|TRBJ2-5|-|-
CASSHLTDYQETQYF
TGTGCCAGCAGCCACCTCACAGATTACCAAGAGACCCAGTACTTC
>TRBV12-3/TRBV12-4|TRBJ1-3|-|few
CASSFMVNTIYF
TGTGCCAGCAGTTTCATGGTCAACACCATATATTTT
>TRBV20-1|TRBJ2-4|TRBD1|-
CSGRDRNNIQYF
TGCAGTGGCCGGGACAGGAACAACATTCAGTACTTC
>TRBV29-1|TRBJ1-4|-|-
CSAGGGAEEKLFF
TGCAGCGCCGGGGGGGGGGCGGAGGAAAAACTGTTTTTT
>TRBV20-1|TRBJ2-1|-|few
CSAHMGARDNEQFF
TGCAGTGCTCACATGGGGGCGCGGGACAATGAGCAGTTCTTC
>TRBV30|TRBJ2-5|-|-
CAWSPSVQETQYF
TGTGCCTGGAGTCCCAGCGTACAAGAGACCCAGTACTTC
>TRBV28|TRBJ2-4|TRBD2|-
CASSPGRGPLIASGGLAKNIQYF
TGTGCCAGCAGCCCGGGGAGAGGGCCCCTGATAGCTAGCGGGGGCTTAGCCAAAAACATTCAGTACTTC
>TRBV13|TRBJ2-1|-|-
CASSSRTVYTEQFF
TGTGCCAGCAGCTCCCGGACGGTCTACACTGAGCAGTTCTTC
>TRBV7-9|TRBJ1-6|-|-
CASSGSNDSPLHF
TGTGCCAGCTCGGGATCGAATGATTCACCCCTCCACTTT
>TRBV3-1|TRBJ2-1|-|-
CASSQGSGWGNEQFF
TGTGCCAGCAGCCAAGGCTCGGGGTGGGGGAATGAGCAGTTCTTC
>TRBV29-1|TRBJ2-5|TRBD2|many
CSVVSSGSWQETQYF
TGCAGCGTTGTGTCTAGCGGGAGTTGGCAAGAGACCCAGTACTTC
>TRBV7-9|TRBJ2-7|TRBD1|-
CASSLGGTGALGQYF
TGTGCCAGCAGCTTAGGTGGGACAGGAGCCTTAGGGCAGTACTTC